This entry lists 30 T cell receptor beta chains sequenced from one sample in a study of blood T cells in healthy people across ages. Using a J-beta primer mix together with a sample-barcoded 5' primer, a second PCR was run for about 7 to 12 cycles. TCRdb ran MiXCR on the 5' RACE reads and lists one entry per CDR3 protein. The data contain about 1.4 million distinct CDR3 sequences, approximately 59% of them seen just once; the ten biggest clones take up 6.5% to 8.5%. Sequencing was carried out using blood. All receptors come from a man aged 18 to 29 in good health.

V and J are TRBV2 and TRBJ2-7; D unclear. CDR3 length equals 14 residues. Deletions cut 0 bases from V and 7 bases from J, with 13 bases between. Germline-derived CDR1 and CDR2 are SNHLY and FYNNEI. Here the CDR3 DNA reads TGTGCCAGCAGTGAAGCCCGGCGGCCGATAGAGCAGTACTTC. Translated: CASSEARRPIEQYF.

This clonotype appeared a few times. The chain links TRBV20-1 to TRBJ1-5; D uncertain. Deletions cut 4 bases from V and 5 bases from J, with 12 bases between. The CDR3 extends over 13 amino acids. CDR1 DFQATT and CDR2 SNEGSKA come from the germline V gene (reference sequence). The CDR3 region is CSAKYSYYQPQHF. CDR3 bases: TGCAGTGCTAAATACAGCTATTATCAGCCCCAGCATTTT.

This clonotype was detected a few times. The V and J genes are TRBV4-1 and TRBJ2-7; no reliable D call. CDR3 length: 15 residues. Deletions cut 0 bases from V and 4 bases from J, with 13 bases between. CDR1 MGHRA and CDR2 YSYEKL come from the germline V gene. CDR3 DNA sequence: TGCGCCAGCAGCCAAGAAGGCAGGCCTCATTACGAGCAGTACTTC. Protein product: CASSQEGRPHYEQYF.

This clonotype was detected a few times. The chain's CDR3 is CASSQGQGVTEAFF. The CDR3 DNA sequence: TGCGCCAGCAGCCAAGGACAGGGAGTCACTGAAGCTTTCTTT. The V and J genes are TRBV4-1 and TRBJ1-1; 7 bases fit TRBD1. The ends lost 1 base at V and 4 bases at J; junction bases unmatched: 3. Germline V CDR1 and CDR2: MGHRA, YSYEKL. This CDR3 spans 14 amino acids.

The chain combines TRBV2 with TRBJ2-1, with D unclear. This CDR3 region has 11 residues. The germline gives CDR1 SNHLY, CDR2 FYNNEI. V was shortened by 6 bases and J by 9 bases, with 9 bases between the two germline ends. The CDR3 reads CASRLRGEQFF. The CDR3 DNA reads TGTGCCAGCAGGCTCAGAGGTGAGCAGTTCTTC.

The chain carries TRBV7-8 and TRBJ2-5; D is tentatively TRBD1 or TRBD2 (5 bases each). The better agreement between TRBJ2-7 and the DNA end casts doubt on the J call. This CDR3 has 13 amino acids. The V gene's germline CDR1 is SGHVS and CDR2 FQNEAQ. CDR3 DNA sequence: TGTGCCAGCAGCCTACTAGATGGGGGCGAGCAGTACTTC. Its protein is CASSLLDGGEQYF.

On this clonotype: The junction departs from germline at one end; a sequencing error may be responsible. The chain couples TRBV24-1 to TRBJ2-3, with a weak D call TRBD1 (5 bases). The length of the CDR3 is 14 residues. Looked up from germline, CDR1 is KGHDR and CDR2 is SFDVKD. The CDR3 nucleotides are TGTGCCACCAGTGCCCTAAGGGGTGCGGATACGCGGTATTTT. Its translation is CATSALRGADTRYF.

The CDR3 region has the DNA TGCAGTGCTAGAGGGGTGGGCAATCAGCCCCAGCATTTT. Protein product: CSARGVGNQPQHF. The chain combines TRBV20-1 with TRBJ1-5; D remains unclear. There are 13 residues in the CDR3. The V end lost 1 base, the J end lost 2 bases, and 6 bases lay between the germline ends. Looked up from germline, CDR1 is DFQATT and CDR2 is SNEGSKA (reference sequence).

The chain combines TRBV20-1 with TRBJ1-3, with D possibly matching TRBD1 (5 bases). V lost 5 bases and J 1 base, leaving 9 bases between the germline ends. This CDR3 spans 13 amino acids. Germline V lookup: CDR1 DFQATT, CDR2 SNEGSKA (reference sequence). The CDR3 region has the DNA TGCAGTGCTGTAGCAGGGTCTGGAAACACCATATATTTT. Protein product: CSAVAGSGNTIYF.

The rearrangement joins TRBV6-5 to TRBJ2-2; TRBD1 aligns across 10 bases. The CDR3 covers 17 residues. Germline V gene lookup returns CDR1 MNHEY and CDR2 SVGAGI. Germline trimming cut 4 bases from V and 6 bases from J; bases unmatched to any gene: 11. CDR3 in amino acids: CASSSPDRGSGPGELFF. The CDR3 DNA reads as TGTGCCAGCAGTTCCCCGGACAGGGGGTCTGGTCCCGGGGAGCTGTTTTTT.

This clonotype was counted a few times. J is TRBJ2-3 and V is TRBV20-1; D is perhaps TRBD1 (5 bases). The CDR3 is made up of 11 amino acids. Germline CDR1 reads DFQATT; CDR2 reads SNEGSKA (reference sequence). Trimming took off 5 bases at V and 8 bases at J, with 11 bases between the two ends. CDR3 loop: CSALTVATQYF. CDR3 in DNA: TGCAGTGCTCTGACAGTTGCTACGCAGTATTTT.

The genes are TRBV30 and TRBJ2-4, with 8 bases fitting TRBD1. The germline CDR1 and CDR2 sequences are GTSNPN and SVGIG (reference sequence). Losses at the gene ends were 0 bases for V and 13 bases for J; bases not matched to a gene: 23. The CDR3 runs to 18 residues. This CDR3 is CAWSVGDRKPQLIYGQYF. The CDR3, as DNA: TGTGCCTGGAGTGTGGGGGACAGGAAACCCCAACTAATCTACGGGCAGTACTTC.

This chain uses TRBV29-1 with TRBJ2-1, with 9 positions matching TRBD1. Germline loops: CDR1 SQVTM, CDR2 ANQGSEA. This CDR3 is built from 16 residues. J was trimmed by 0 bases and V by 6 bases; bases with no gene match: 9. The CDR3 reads CSVLPKTGGSYNEQFF. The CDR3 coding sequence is TGCAGCGTCCTACCCAAGACAGGGGGCTCCTACAATGAGCAGTTCTTC.

The CDR3 nucleotides read TGTGCCACCAGGGGCACAGGGAGGAATGAGCAGTACTTC. It yields the protein CATRGTGRNEQYF. The V and J genes are TRBV3-1 and TRBJ2-5; D is perhaps TRBD1 or TRBD2 (6 bases each). The germline gives CDR1 LGHDT, CDR2 YNNKEL (reference sequence). The V gene lost 10 bases and the J gene lost 11 bases, with 23 bases spanning the gap. The CDR3 is made up of 13 amino acids.

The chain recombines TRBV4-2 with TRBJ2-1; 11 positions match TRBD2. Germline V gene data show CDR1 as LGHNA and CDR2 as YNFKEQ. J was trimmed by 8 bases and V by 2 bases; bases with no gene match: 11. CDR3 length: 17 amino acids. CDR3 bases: TGTGCCAGCAGCCAAATCGAACGTATAGCGGGAGGGCATGAGCAGTTCTTC. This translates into CASSQIERIAGGHEQFF.

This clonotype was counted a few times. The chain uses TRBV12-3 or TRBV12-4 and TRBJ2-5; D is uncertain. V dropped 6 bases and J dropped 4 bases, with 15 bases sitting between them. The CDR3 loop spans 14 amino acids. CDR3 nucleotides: TGTGCCAGCAGGCTCCTAGGGAAGGGAGAGACCCAGTACTTC. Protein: CASRLLGKGETQYF.

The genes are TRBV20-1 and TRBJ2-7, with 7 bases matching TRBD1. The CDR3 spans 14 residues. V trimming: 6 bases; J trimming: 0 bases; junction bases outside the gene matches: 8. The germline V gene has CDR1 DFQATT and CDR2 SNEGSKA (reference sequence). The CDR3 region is CSAGDSPSSYEQYF. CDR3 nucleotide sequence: TGCAGTGCGGGGGACAGTCCGAGCTCCTACGAGCAGTACTTC.

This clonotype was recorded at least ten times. In DNA, the CDR3 is TGTGCCAGCAGTGAAGCGGCCGAAGAGACCCAGTACTTC. Protein: CASSEAAEETQYF. The chain employs TRBV6-4 and TRBJ2-5, with a weak D call TRBD2 (5 bases). Trimming stripped 3 bases from V and 3 bases from J, with 8 bases between. This CDR3 region has 13 residues. Per germline, CDR1 MRHNA and CDR2 SNTAGT.

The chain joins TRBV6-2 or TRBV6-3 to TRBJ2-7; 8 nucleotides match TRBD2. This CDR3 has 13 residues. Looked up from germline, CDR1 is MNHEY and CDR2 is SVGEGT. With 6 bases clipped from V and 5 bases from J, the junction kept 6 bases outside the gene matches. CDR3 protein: CASRGPGGNEQYF. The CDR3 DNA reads TGTGCCAGCAGAGGACCGGGGGGGAACGAGCAGTACTTC.

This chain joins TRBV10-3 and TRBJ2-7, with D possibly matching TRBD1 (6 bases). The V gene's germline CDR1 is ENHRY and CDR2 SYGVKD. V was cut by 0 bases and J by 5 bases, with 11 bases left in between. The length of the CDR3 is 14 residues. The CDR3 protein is CAISESTGLNEQYF. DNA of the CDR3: TGTGCCATCAGTGAGTCGACAGGATTAAACGAGCAGTACTTC.

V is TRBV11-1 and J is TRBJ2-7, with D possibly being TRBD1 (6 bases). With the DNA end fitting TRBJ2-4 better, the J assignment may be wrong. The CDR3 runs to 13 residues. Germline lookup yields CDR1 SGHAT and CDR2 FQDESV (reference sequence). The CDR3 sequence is CASSARQGNIQYF. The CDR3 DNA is TGTGCCAGCTCAGCCAGGCAGGGGAACATTCAGTACTTC.

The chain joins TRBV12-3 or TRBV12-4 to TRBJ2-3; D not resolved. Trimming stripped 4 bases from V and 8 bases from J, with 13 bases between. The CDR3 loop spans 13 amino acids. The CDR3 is CASSSDLGGTQYF. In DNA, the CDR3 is TGTGCCAGCAGTTCCGACCTGGGCGGTACGCAGTATTTT.

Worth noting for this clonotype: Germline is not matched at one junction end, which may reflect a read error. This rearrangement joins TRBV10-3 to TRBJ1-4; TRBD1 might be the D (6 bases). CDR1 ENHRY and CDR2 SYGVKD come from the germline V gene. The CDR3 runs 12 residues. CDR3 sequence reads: CATSEQGEKLFF. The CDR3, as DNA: TGTGCCACCAGTGAACAGGGTGAAAAACTGTTTTTT.

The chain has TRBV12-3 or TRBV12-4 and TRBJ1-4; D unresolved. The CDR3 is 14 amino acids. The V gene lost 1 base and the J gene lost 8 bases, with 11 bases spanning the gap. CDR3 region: CASSLDLQVEKLFF. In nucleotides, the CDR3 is TGTGCCAGCAGTTTAGATCTGCAGGTGGAAAAACTGTTTTTT.

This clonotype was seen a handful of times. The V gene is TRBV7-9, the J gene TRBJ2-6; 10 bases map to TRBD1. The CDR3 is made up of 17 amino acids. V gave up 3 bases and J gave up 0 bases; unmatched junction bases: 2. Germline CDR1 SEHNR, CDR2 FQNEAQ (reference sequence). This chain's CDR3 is CASSFGTGVSGANVLTF. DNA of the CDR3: TGTGCCAGCAGCTTCGGGACAGGGGTCTCTGGGGCCAACGTCCTGACTTTC.

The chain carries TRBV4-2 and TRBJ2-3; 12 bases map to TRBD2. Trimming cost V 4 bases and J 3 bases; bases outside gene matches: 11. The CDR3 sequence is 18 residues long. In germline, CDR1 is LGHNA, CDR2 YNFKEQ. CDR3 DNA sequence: TGTGCCAGCAGCCCCGGGACTAGCGGGCAGGCCCTAACAGATACGCAGTATTTT. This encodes CASSPGTSGQALTDTQYF.

The CDR3 DNA follows: TGCGCCAGCAGCTTGGTTAGGTATGGCTACACCTTC. Translation: CASSLVRYGYTF. V and J are TRBV5-1 and TRBJ1-2; D call uncertain. The germline V gene has CDR1 SGHRS and CDR2 YFSETQ. The CDR3 is 12 amino acids. V shed 0 bases and J shed 5 bases, with 5 bases lying between them.

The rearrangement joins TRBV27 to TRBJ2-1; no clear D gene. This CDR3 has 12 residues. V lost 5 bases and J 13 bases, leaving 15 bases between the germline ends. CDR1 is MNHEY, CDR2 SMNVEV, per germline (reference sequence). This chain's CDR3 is CASSSWAGVQFF. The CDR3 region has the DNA TGTGCCAGCAGTAGTTGGGCCGGCGTTCAGTTCTTC.

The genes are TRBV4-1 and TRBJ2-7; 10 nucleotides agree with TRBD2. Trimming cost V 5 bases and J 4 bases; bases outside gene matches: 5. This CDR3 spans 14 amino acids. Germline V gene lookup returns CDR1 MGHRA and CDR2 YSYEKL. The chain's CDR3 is CASSATSGAYEQYF. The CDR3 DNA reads TGCGCCAGCAGCGCTACTAGCGGGGCGTACGAGCAGTACTTC.

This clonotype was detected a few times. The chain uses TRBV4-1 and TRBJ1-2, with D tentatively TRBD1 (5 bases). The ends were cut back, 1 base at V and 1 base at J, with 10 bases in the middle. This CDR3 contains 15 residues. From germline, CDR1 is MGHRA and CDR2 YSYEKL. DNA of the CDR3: TGCGCCAGCAGCCAAGCTGACAGTTATAACTATGGCTACACCTTC. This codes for CASSQADSYNYGYTF.